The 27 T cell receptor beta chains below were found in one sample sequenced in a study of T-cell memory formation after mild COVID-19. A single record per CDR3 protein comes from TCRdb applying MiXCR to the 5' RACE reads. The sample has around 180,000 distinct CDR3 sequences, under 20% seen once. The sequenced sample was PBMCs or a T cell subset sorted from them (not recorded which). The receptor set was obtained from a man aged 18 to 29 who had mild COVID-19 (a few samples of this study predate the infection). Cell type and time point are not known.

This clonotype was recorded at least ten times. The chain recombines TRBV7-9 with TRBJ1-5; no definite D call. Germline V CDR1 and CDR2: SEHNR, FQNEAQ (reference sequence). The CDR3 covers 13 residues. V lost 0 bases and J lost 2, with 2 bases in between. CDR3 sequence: CASSLARNQPQHF. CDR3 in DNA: TGTGCCAGCAGCTTAGCGCGCAATCAGCCCCAGCATTTT.

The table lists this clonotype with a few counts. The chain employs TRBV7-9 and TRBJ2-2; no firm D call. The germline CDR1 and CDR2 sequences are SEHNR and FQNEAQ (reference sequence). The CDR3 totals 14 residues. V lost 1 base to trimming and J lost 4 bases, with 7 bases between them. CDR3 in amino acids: CASSLVGTTGELFF. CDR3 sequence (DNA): TGTGCCAGCAGCTTAGTGGGCACCACCGGGGAGCTGTTTTTT. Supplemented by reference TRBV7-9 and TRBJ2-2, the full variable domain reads DTGVSQNPRHKITKRGQNVTFRCDPISEHNRLYWYRQTLGQGPEFLTYFQNEAQLEKSRLLSDRFSAERPKGSFSTLEIQRTEQGDSAMYLCASSLVGTTGELFFGEGSRLTVL.

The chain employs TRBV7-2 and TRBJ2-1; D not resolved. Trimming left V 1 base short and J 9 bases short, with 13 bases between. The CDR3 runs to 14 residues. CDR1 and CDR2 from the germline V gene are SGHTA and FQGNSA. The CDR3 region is CASSLGSPPVEQFF. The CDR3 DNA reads TGTGCCAGCAGCTTAGGGTCGCCCCCGGTTGAGCAGTTCTTC. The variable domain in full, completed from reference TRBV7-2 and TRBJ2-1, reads GAGVSQSPSNKVTEKGKDVELRCDPISGHTALYWYRQSLGQGLEFLIYFQGNSAPDKSGLPSDRFSAERTGGSVSTLTIQRTQQEDSAVYLCASSLGSPPVEQFFGPGTRLTVL.

CDR3 residues: CASSYTHGGGEQYV. CDR3 bases: TGTGCCAGCAGTTACACCCACGGGGGTGGAGAGCAGTACGTC. The rearrangement joins TRBV6-2 or TRBV6-3 to TRBJ2-7; perhaps TRBD2 as D (6 bases). The CDR3 totals 14 residues. The ends were cut back, 2 bases at V and 7 bases at J, with 15 bases in the middle. Germline CDR1 and CDR2: MNHEY and SVGEGT.

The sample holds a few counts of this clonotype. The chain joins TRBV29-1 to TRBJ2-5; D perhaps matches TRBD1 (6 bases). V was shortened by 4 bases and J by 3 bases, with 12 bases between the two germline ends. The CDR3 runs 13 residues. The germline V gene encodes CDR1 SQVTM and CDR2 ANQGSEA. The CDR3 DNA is TGCAGCGTTGGGGTGGGGGCTGAAGAGACCCAGTACTTC. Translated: CSVGVGAEETQYF. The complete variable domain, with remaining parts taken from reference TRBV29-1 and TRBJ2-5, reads SAVISQKPSRDICQRGTSLTIQCQVDSQVTMMFWYRQQPGQSLTLIATANQGSEATYESGFVIDKFPISRPNLTFSTLTVSNMSPEDSSIYLCSVGVGAEETQYFGPGTRLLVL.

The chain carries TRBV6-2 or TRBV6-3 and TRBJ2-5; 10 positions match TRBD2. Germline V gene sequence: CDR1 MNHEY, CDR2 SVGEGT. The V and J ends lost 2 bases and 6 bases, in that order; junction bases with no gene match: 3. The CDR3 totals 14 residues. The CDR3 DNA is TGTGCCAGCAGTTACAGGACTAGCGGACAGACCCAGTACTTC. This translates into CASSYRTSGQTQYF.

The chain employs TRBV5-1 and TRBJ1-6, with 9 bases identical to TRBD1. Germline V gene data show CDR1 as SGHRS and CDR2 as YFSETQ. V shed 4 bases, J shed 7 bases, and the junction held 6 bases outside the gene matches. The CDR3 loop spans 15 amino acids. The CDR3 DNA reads TGCGCCAGCAGCACCGCCGGGACAGGGAATTCACCCCTCCACTTT. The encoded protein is CASSTAGTGNSPLHF.

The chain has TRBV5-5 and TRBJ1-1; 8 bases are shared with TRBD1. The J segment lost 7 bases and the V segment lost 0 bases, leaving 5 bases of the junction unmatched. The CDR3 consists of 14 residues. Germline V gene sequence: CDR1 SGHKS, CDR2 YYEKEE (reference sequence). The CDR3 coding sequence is TGTGCCAGCAGCTTGGCAGGGGGCGGTTATGAAGCTTTCTTT. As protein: CASSLAGGGYEAFF.

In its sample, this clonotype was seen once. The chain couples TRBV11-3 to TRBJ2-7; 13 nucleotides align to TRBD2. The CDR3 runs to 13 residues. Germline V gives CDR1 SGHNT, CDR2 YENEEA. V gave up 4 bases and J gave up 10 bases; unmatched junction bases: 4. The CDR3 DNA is TGTGCCAGCAGCTCGGGACTAGCGGGGAAACAGTACTTC. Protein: CASSSGLAGKQYF.

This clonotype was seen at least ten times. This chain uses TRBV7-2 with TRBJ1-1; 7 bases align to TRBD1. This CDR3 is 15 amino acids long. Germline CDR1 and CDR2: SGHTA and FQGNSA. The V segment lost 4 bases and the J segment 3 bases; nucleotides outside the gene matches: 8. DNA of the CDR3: TGTGCCAGCAGCTCGCAGGGGGGCGCGGACACTGAAGCTTTCTTT. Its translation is CASSSQGGADTEAFF.

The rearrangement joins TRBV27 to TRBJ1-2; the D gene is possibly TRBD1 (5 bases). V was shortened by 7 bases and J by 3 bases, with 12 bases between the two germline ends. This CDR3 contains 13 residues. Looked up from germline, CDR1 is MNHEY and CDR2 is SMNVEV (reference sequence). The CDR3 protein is CASNGGNDYGYTF. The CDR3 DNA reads TGTGCCAGCAACGGGGGTAATGACTATGGCTACACCTTC.

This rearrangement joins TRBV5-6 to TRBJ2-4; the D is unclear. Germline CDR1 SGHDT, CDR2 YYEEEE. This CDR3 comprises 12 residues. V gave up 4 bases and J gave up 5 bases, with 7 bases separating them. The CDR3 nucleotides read TGTGCCAGCAGCCTAATAGAAAACATTCAGTACTTC. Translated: CASSLIENIQYF.

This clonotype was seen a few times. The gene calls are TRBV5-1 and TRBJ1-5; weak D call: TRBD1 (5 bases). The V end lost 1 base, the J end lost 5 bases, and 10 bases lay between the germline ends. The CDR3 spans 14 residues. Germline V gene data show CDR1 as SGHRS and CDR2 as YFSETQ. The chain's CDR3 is CASSLIGEYQPQHF. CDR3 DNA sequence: TGCGCCAGCAGCTTGATAGGGGAGTATCAGCCCCAGCATTTT.

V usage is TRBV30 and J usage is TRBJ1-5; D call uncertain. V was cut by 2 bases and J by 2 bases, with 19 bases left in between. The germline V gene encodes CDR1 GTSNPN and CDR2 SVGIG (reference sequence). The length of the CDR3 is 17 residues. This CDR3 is CAWSPSFGGRRNQPQHF. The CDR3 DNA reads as TGTGCCTGGAGTCCCTCTTTCGGCGGCAGACGCAATCAGCCCCAGCATTTT.

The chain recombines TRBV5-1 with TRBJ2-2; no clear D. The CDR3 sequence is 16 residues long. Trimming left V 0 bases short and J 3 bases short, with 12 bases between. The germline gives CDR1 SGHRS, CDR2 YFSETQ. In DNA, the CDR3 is TGCGCCAGCAGCTTGGAAGGGTTCTCTCACACCGGGGAGCTGTTTTTT. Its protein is CASSLEGFSHTGELFF.

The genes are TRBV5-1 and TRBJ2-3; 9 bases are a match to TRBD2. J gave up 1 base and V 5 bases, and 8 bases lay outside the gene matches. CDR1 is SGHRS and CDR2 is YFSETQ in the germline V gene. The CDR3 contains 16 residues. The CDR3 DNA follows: TGCGCCAGCAGGGATAGCGGGGGATTTGGCACAGATACGCAGTATTTT. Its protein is CASRDSGGFGTDTQYF.

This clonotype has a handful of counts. Here the CDR3 DNA reads TGCGCCAGCAGCCAAGTCGGATTAGGTGAAGCTTTCTTT. This gives the protein CASSQVGLGEAFF. V and J are TRBV4-1 and TRBJ1-1; no reliable D call. CDR1 is MGHRA, CDR2 YSYEKL, per germline. V was cut by 1 base and J by 7 bases, with 10 bases left in between. CDR3 length: 13 amino acids.

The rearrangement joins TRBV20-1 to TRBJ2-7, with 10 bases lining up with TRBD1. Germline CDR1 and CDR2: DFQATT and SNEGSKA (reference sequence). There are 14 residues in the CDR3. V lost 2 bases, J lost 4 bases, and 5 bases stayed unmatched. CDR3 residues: CSARYDRGLYEQYF. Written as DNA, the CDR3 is TGCAGTGCTAGATATGACAGGGGGCTATACGAGCAGTACTTC.

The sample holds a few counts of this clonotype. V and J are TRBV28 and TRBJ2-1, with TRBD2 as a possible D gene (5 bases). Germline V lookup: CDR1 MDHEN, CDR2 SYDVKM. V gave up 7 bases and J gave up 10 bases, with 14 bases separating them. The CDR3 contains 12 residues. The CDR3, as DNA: TGTGCCAGCACCAATGGCGGGTGGGAGCAGTTCTTC. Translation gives CASTNGGWEQFF.

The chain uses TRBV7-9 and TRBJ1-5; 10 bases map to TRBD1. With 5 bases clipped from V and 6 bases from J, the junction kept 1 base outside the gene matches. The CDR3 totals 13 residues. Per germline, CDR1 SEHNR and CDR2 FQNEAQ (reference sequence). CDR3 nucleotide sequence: TGTGCCAGCAGCGGACAGGGGGGTCAGCCCCAGCATTTT. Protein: CASSGQGGQPQHF.

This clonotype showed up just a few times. CDR3 in DNA: TGTGCCAGCTCACCACGGCAGGACGTAGAGACCCAGTACTTC. It translates to CASSPRQDVETQYF. The chain combines TRBV18 with TRBJ2-5, with D hard to call. In germline, CDR1 is KGHSH, CDR2 LQKENI. The CDR3 spans 14 residues. The germline V and J ends were trimmed by 1 base and 4 bases, with 10 bases remaining between them.

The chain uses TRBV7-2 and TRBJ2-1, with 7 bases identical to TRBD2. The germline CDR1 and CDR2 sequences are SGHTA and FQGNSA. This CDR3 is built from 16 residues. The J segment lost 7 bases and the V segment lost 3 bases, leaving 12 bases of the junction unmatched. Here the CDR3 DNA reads TGTGCCAGCAGCTTGGTCTGGAGGGTGGGAGGGAATGAGCAGTTCTTC. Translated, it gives CASSLVWRVGGNEQFF.

In nucleotides, the CDR3 is TGTGCCAGCAGCAGCGGGGAAACCACTGAAGCTTTCTTT. This codes for CASSSGETTEAFF. The V call is TRBV7-3, the J call TRBJ1-1; D is unclear. V gave up 5 bases and J gave up 4 bases, with 11 bases separating them. The CDR3 sequence is 13 residues long. Germline assignment: CDR1 SGHTA and CDR2 FQGTGA.

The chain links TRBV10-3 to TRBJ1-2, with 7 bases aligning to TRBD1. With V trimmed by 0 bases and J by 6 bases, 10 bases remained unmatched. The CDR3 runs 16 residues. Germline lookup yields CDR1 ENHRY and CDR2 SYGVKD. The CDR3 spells CAISESYLRQGDGYTF. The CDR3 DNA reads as TGTGCCATCAGTGAGTCGTACCTCAGACAGGGCGATGGCTACACCTTC.

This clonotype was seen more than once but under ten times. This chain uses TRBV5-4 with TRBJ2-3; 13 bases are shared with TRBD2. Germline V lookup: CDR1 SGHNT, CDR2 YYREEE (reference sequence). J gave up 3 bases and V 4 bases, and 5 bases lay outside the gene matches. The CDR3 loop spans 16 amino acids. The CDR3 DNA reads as TGTGCCAGCAGCAAACGGACTAGCGGGGGTACAGATACGCAGTATTTT. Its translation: CASSKRTSGGTDTQYF.

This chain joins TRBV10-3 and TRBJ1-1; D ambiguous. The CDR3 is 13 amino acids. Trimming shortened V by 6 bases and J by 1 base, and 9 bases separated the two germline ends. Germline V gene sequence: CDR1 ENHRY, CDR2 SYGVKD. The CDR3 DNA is TGTGCCATCAGCCGTATGGAGAACACTGAAGCTTTCTTT. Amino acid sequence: CAISRMENTEAFF.

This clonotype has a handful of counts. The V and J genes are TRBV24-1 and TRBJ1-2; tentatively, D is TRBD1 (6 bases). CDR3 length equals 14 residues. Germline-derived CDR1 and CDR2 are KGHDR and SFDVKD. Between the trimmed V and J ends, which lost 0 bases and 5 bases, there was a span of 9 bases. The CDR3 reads CATSDLETGYGYTF. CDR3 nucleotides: TGTGCCACCAGTGATTTGGAAACAGGGTATGGCTACACCTTC.